Given below is one T cell receptor beta chain in context. This sample was taken from a study of early T cells in non-severe SARS-CoV-2 infection. Each CDR3 protein is one row after TCRdb ran MiXCR on the 5' RACE reads. The sample shows under 85,000 distinct CDR3 sequences, 14% of them seen only once. V was shortened by 4 bases and J by 9 bases, with 15 bases between the two germline ends. CDR1 is SNHLY, CDR2 FYNNEI, per germline. The CDR3 consists of 13 residues. The chain links TRBV2 to TRBJ1-1; D gene unclear. Specimen: whole blood, collected at baseline. The TCR originated in an adult who was a healthcare worker with PCR-confirmed SARS-CoV-2 infection or an uninfected control (not recorded which). The CDR3 DNA is TGTGCCAGCAGTGGTGACCCCATGCCCCAAGCTTTCTTT. Protein product: CASSGDPMPQAFF.